This T cell receptor (beta chain) stems from a study of T cell responses to AZD1222 COVID-19 vaccine. The study's findings and limits: Spike-wide vaccine-associated CD4 TCRs dominated at 160-218 and 743-854. At study baseline, merely a handful of AZD1222 recipients were seropositive. Repertoire samples came only from after the peak T cell response.

Samples with a second dose at about 4 or about 12 weeks were pooled together. Only a few counts were recorded for this clone. Its antigen is currently unknown. The CDR3 runs to 16 residues. In germline, CDR1 is LNHDA, CDR2 SQIVND (reference sequence). V lost 6 bases and J lost 1, with 16 bases in between. The data were produced by immunoSEQ multiplex PCR, yet TCRdb's version contains in-frame clones alone and is incomplete. The sample has fewer than 120,000 clones; 80% to 95% are singletons. This receptor was taken from an adult who received the AZD1222 COVID-19 vaccine. The sequenced sample was peripheral blood, obtained 28 days after the second AZD1222 dose. The rearrangement uses TRBV19 and TRBJ1-5; a weak D match, TRBD1 (5 bases). The CDR3 DNA reads TGTGCCAGTAGCGGAGGCAGGGTGGGGAGCAATCAGCCCCAGCATTTT. Its protein product is CASSGGRVGSNQPQHF.